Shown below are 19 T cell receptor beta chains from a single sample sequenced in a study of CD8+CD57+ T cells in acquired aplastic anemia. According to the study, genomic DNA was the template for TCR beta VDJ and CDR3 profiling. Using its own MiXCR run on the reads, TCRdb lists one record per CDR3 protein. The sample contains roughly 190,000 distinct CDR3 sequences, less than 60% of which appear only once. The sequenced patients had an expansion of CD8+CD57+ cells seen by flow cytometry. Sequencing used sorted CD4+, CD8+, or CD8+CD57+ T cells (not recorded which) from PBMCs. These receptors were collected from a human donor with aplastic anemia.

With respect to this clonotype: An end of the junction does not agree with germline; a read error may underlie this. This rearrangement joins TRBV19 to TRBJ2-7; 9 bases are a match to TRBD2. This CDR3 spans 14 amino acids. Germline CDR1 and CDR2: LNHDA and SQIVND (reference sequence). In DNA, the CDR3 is TGTGCCAGTAGTGTACTAGCGGGTTCCTTCGAGCAGTACTTC. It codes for CASSVLAGSFEQYF.

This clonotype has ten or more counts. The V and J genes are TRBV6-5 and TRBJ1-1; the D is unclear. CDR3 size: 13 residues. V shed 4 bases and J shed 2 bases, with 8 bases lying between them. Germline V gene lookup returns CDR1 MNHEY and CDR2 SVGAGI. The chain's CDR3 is CASSSTYNTEAFF. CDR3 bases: TGTGCCAGCAGTTCCACATACAACACTGAAGCTTTCTTT.

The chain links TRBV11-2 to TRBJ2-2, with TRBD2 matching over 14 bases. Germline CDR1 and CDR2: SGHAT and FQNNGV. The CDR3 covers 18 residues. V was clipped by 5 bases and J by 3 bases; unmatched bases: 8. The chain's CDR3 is CASSPPGLAGVDTGELFF. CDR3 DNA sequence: TGTGCCAGCAGCCCCCCGGGACTAGCGGGAGTGGACACCGGGGAGCTGTTTTTT.

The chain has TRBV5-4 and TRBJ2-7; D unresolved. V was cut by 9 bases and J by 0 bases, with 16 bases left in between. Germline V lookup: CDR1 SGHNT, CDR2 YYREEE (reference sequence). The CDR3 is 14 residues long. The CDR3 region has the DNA TGTGCCACCGCTTTAGACGGAAACTCCTACGAGCAGTACTTC. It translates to CATALDGNSYEQYF.

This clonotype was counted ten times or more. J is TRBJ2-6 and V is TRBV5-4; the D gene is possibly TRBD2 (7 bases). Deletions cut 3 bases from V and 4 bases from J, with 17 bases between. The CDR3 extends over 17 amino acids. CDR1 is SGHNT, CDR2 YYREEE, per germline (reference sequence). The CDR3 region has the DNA TGTGCCAGCAGCTCCTCCGGGGGGCGATCCGGGGCCAACGTCCTGACTTTC. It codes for CASSSSGGRSGANVLTF.

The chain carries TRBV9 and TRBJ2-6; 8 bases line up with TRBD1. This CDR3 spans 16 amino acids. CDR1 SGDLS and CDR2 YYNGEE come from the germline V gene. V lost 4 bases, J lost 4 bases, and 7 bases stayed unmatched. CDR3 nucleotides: TGTGCCAGCAGCACCGACAGGGGAGCAGGGGCCAACGTCCTGACTTTC. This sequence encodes CASSTDRGAGANVLTF. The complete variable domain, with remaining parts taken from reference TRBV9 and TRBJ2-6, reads DSGVTQTPKHLITATGQRVTLRCSPRSGDLSVYWYQQSLDQGLQFLIQYYNGEERAKGNILERFSAQQFPDLHSELNLSSLELGDSALYFCASSTDRGAGANVLTFGAGSRLTVL.

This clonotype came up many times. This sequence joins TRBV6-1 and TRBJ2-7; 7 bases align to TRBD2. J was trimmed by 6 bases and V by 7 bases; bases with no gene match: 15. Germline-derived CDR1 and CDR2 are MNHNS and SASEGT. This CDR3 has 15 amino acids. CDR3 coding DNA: TGTGCCAGCAACAAGGGAGCGGGATTCGGACTCGAGCAGTACTTC. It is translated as CASNKGAGFGLEQYF.

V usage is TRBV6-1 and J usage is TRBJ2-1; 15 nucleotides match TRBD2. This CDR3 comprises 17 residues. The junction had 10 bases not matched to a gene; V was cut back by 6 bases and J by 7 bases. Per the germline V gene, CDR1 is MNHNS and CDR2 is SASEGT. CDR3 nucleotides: TGTGCCAGCAGCAAGGGACTAGCGGGAGGAAGGTGGAATGAGCAGTTCTTC. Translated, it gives CASSKGLAGGRWNEQFF.

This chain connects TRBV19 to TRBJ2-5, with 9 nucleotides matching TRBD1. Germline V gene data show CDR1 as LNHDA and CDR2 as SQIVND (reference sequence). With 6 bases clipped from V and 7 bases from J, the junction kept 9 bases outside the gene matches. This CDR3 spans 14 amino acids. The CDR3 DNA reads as TGTGCCAGTAGCCGTACAGGGGGCAGCGGGACCCAGTACTTC. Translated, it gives CASSRTGGSGTQYF.

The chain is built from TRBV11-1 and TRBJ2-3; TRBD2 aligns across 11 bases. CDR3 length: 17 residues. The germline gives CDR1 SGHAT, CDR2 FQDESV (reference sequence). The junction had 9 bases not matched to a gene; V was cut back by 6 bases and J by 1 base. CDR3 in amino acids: CASRPSLAGGRTDTQYF. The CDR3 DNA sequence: TGTGCCAGCAGACCTTCCCTAGCGGGGGGTCGCACAGATACGCAGTATTTT.

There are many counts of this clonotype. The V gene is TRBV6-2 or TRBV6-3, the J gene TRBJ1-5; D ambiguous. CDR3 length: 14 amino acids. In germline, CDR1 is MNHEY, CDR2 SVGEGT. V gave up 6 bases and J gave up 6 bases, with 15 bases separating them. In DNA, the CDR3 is TGTGCCAGCAGCGAGGGAGGGTTTAGTCAGCCCCAGCATTTT. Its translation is CASSEGGFSQPQHF.

DNA for the CDR3: TGCAGTGCTAGGGGGATCGGGAGCTCCTACAATGAGCAGTTCTTC. Protein product: CSARGIGSSYNEQFF. The rearrangement joins TRBV20-1 to TRBJ2-1; a weak D match, TRBD2 (6 bases). Germline V gene lookup returns CDR1 DFQATT and CDR2 SNEGSKA (reference sequence). V lost 3 bases to trimming and J lost 0 bases, with 12 bases between them. The CDR3 sequence is 15 residues long.

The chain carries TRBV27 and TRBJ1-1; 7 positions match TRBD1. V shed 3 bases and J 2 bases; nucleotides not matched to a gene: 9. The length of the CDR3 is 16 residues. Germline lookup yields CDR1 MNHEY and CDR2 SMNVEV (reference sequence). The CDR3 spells CASSFSTGTANTEAFF. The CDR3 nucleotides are TGTGCCAGCAGTTTTAGTACCGGGACAGCCAACACTGAAGCTTTCTTT.

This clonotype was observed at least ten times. In DNA form, the CDR3 reads TGTGCCAGCAGCCAAGCTACAGGGTATGGCGAGCAGTTCTTC. Translated: CASSQATGYGEQFF. The gene calls are TRBV3-1 and TRBJ2-1; TRBD1 is a possible D gene (6 bases). Trimming removed 1 base from V and 10 bases from J, with 14 bases in between. CDR1 and CDR2 (germline): LGHDT, YNNKEL (reference sequence). The CDR3 covers 14 residues.

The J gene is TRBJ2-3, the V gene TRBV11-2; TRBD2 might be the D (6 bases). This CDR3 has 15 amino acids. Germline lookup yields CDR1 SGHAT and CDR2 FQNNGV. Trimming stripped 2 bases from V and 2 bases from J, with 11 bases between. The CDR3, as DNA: TGTGCCAGCAGCTTACGGGCGGGATACACAGATACGCAGTATTTT. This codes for CASSLRAGYTDTQYF.

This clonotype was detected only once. The DNA of the CDR3 is TGCGCCAGCAGCCCTATGACAGGCCTTAATGAAAAACTGTTTTTT. This translates into CASSPMTGLNEKLFF. The J gene is TRBJ1-4, the V gene TRBV5-1; D possibly corresponds to TRBD1 (6 bases). Per the germline V gene, CDR1 is SGHRS and CDR2 is YFSETQ. The CDR3 runs 15 residues. V was pared by 4 bases and J by 4 bases, with 14 bases between. The complete variable domain, with remaining parts taken from reference TRBV5-1 and TRBJ1-4, reads KAGVTQTPRYLIKTRGQQVTLSCSPISGHRSVSWYQQTPGQGLQFLFEYFSETQRNKGNFPGRFSGRQFSNSRSEMNVSTLELGDSALYLCASSPMTGLNEKLFFGSGTQLSVL.

The CDR3 loop reads CASRDRGFLFSTDTQYF. Written as DNA, the CDR3 is TGCGCCAGCAGGGACAGGGGGTTTTTGTTTAGCACAGATACGCAGTATTTT. The J gene is TRBJ2-3, the V gene TRBV5-1; 10 bases map to TRBD1. This CDR3 comprises 17 residues. CDR1 is SGHRS, CDR2 YFSETQ, per germline. The V segment lost 5 bases and the J segment 0 bases; nucleotides outside the gene matches: 9. The entire variable domain, with the rest obtained from reference TRBV5-1 and TRBJ2-3, is as follows: KAGVTQTPRYLIKTRGQQVTLSCSPISGHRSVSWYQQTPGQGLQFLFEYFSETQRNKGNFPGRFSGRQFSNSRSEMNVSTLELGDSALYLCASRDRGFLFSTDTQYFGPGTRLTVL.

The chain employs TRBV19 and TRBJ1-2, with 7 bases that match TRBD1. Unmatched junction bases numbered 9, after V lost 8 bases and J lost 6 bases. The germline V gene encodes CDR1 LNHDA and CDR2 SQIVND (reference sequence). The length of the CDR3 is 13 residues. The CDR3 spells CASRTGERHGYTF. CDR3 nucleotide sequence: TGTGCCAGTCGTACAGGGGAGAGGCATGGCTACACCTTC.

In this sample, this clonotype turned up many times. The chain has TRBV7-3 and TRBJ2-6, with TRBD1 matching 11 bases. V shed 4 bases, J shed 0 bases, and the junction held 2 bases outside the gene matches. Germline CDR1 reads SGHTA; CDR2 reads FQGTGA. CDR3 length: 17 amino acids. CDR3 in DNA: TGTGCCAGCAGCTCCGGGACAGGGGGCTCTGGGGCCAACGTCCTGACTTTC. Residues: CASSSGTGGSGANVLTF. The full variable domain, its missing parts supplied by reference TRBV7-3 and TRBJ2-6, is GAGVSQTPSNKVTEKGKYVELRCDPISGHTALYWYRQSLGQGPEFLIYFQGTGAADDSGLPNDRFFAVRPEGSVSTLKIQRTERGDSAVYLCASSSGTGGSGANVLTFGAGSRLTVL.